This entry lists 3 T cell receptor beta chains sequenced from one sample in a study of blood T cells in healthy people across ages. A sample-barcoded 5' primer and a J-beta primer mix were used in a second PCR of about 6 to 12 cycles. TCRdb redid the calling of the 5' RACE reads with MiXCR, one entry per CDR3 protein. The sample holds about 690,000 distinct CDR3 sequences, 40% to 45% seen once. Source material: blood. The receptor set was obtained from a man older than 75 in good health.

The CDR3 DNA reads as TGCAGTGCTACCCTGGCAGGACTACAGCCCCAGCATTTT. This codes for CSATLAGLQPQHF. The V call is TRBV20-1, the J call TRBJ1-5, with D unclear. Trimming left V 4 bases short and J 7 bases short, with 14 bases between. This CDR3 has 13 amino acids. Germline V gene sequence: CDR1 DFQATT, CDR2 SNEGSKA (reference sequence).

This chain uses TRBV30 with TRBJ2-1; D is unresolved. Germline V gene data show CDR1 as GTSNPN and CDR2 as SVGIG (reference sequence). The V and J ends lost 5 bases and 4 bases respectively, with 6 bases between them. The CDR3 totals 11 residues. CDR3 loop: CAWGNYNEQFF. Here the CDR3 DNA reads TGTGCCTGGGGAAATTACAATGAGCAGTTCTTC.

This clonotype was detected ten times or more. J is TRBJ2-7 and V is TRBV6-5; D may match TRBD1 or TRBD2 (5 bases each). Per the germline V gene, CDR1 is MNHEY and CDR2 is SVGAGI. The CDR3 totals 16 residues. The V end lost 6 bases, the J end lost 4 bases, and 22 bases lay between the germline ends. The CDR3 spells CASSRPGDGVLYEQYF. DNA of the CDR3: TGTGCCAGCAGCCGCCCCGGGGACGGCGTACTTTACGAGCAGTACTTC.